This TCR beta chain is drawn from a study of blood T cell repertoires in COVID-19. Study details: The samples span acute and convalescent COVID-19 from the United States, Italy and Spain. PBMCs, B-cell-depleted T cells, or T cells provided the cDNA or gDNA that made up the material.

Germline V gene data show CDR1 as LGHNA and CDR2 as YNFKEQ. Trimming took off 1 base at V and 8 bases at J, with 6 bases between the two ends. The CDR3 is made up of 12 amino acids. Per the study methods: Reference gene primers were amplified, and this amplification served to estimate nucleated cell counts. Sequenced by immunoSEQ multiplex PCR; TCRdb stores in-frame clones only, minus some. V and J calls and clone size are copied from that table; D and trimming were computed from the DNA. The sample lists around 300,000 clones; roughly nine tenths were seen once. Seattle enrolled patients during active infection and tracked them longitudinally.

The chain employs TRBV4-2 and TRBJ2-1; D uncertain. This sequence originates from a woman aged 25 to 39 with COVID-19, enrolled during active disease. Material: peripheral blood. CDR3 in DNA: TGTGCCAGCAGCCAAGTAGGAGATGAGCAGTTCTTC. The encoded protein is CASSQVGDEQFF.